This T cell receptor beta chain came from a study of T-cell memory formation after mild COVID-19. Looking at the study overall: TCR clusters were mostly confined to one donor each.

This CDR3 spans 13 amino acids. The V end was cut by 7 bases, the J end by 0 bases, with 5 bases between. Germline CDR1 reads KGHDR; CDR2 reads SFDVKD. Study findings and constraints: The finding that pre-infection memory included some responding clones suggested that cross-reactive memory joined.

Concerning this clonotype: Its specificity is unknown.

Researchers used 5'RACE with constant-segment primers to make TCR alpha and TCR beta cDNA libraries that carry sample barcodes and UMIs. TCRdb reprocessed the 5' RACE reads with MiXCR, giving one entry per CDR3 protein. The table has about 270,000 distinct CDR3 sequences, 15% seen once. The clonotype originates from an adult woman who had mild COVID-19 (a few samples of this study predate the infection). Cell type and time point are not known. This chain uses TRBV24-1 with TRBJ2-2; D is unclear. The sequenced material came from PBMCs or a T cell subset sorted from them (not recorded which). CDR3 DNA: TGTGCCACCAGGGACGCGAACACCGGGGAGCTGTTTTTT. The encoded protein is CATRDANTGELFF.